Below are 31 T cell receptor beta chains sequenced from a single sample in a study of shared clonotypes between healthy human individuals. Naivety among CD8 cells was defined by CD45RO negativity and positive CCR7 selection, thereby excluding terminally differentiated effector memory CD45RA+ cells. Using immunoSEQ multiplex PCR, the repertoire was profiled, and TCRdb retains in-frame clones only, with some absent. Counted here are approximately 720,000 clones, 92% occurring once; the ten biggest clones make up 24%. Sequencing was done on a sample of naive CD8+ T cells sorted from blood. The receptor set was obtained from a man aged 30 to 39 in good health.

The gene calls are TRBV7-2 and TRBJ1-4; D is possibly TRBD1 (5 bases). V gave up 1 base and J gave up 8 bases, with 11 bases separating them. The germline CDR1 and CDR2 sequences are SGHTA and FQGNSA. The CDR3 sequence is 14 residues long. CDR3 nucleotides: TGTGCCAGCAGCTTAGTAGGGACGGGAGAAAAACTGTTTTTT. Protein sequence: CASSLVGTGEKLFF.

The rearrangement joins TRBV7-9 to TRBJ2-5; 7 nucleotides line up with TRBD2. Unmatched junction bases numbered 11, after V lost 5 bases and J lost 5 bases. The CDR3 is 15 amino acids. Germline lookup yields CDR1 SEHNR and CDR2 FQNEAQ (reference sequence). CDR3 amino acids: CASSRFEGSGETQYF. As DNA, the CDR3 is TGTGCCAGCAGCCGCTTCGAGGGTAGCGGGGAGACCCAGTACTTC.

The V call is TRBV14, the J call TRBJ2-7, with D possibly matching TRBD2 (6 bases). V was trimmed by 1 base and J by 6 bases, leaving 16 bases between them. This CDR3 has 15 residues. Germline V gene lookup returns CDR1 SGHDN and CDR2 FVKESK. This CDR3 is CASSQALAVIGEQYF. The CDR3 DNA reads as TGTGCCAGCAGCCAAGCATTAGCGGTGATTGGCGAGCAGTACTTC.

This CDR3 is CSAGSTYEQYF. DNA of the CDR3: TGTTCGGCAGGGAGTACCTACGAGCAGTACTTC. This chain joins TRBV2 and TRBJ2-7; D might be TRBD1 or TRBD2, each matching 5 bases. The germline gives CDR1 SNHLY, CDR2 FYNNEI. This CDR3 comprises 11 residues.

J is TRBJ2-7 and V is TRBV5-1; D ambiguous. This CDR3 is built from 13 residues. V was cut by 0 bases and J by 2 bases, with 6 bases left in between. Germline V CDR1 and CDR2: SGHRS, YFSETQ. DNA of the CDR3: TGCGCCAGCAGCTTGGACCCAGCCTACGAGCAGTACTTC. Protein sequence: CASSLDPAYEQYF.

The chain has TRBV9 and TRBJ2-7, with D maybe TRBD1 (6 bases). CDR3 length: 15 residues. Germline loops: CDR1 SGDLS, CDR2 YYNGEE. V dropped 0 bases and J dropped 2 bases, with 12 bases sitting between them. This chain's CDR3 is CASSVELGAPYEQYF. CDR3 nucleotide sequence: TGTGCCAGCAGCGTAGAACTGGGGGCCCCCTACGAGCAGTACTTC.

In this sample, this clone turned up once. V is TRBV7-9 and J is TRBJ1-5; 8 nucleotides align to TRBD1. V dropped 5 bases and J dropped 6; count of bases not matched to a gene: 9. The CDR3 extends over 15 amino acids. Germline assignment: CDR1 SEHNR and CDR2 FQNEAQ (reference sequence). CDR3 DNA sequence: TGTGCCAGCAGCCTACTATCAGGGGGCGGTCAGCCCCAGCATTTT. This translates into CASSLLSGGGQPQHF.

This chain uses TRBV27 with TRBJ2-7, with D possibly being TRBD1 (5 bases). Per germline, CDR1 MNHEY and CDR2 SMNVEV (reference sequence). Trimming shortened V by 4 bases and J by 3 bases, and 10 bases separated the two germline ends. The CDR3 consists of 13 residues. CDR3 loop: CASSSHDSYEQYF. The CDR3 bases are TGTGCCAGCAGTTCTCACGACAGCTACGAGCAGTACTTC.

The chain has TRBV7-9 and TRBJ1-1; D may be TRBD1 (5 bases). CDR3 length: 15 amino acids. The V gene lost 3 bases and the J gene lost 0 bases, with 11 bases spanning the gap. Germline CDR1 SEHNR, CDR2 FQNEAQ (reference sequence). This CDR3 reads CASSFNRQMNTEAFF. DNA for the CDR3: TGTGCCAGCAGCTTCAATAGACAGATGAACACTGAAGCTTTCTTT.

The chain is built from TRBV27 and TRBJ2-1; 8 bases agree with TRBD2. The CDR3 loop spans 15 amino acids. V lost 3 bases to trimming and J lost 4 bases; unmatched junction nucleotides: 5. The germline V gene has CDR1 MNHEY and CDR2 SMNVEV (reference sequence). In DNA form, the CDR3 reads TGTGCCAGCAGTTTTGGAGCGGGAGTGTACAATGAGCAGTTCTTC. Encoded protein: CASSFGAGVYNEQFF.

The V call is TRBV7-9, the J call TRBJ2-1; D perhaps matches TRBD2 (5 bases). CDR1 SEHNR and CDR2 FQNEAQ come from the germline V gene (reference sequence). V was pared by 8 bases and J by 8 bases, with 13 bases between. This CDR3 has 12 amino acids. The CDR3 here is CASAEGSHEQFF. CDR3 in DNA: TGTGCCAGCGCTGAGGGTTCCCATGAGCAGTTCTTC.

The chain joins TRBV15 to TRBJ2-7; perhaps TRBD1 as D (5 bases). Trimming removed 1 base at V and 2 bases at J, with 9 bases between. The germline gives CDR1 LNHNV, CDR2 YYDKDF (reference sequence). The CDR3 consists of 14 residues. In DNA, the CDR3 is TGTGCCACCAGCAGAGGTAAGGGGACCTACGAGCAGTACTTC. This codes for CATSRGKGTYEQYF.

The chain couples TRBV5-1 to TRBJ2-5, with 10 bases matching TRBD2. The CDR3 covers 16 residues. Trimming cost V 4 bases and J 3 bases; bases outside gene matches: 9. Germline CDR1 SGHRS, CDR2 YFSETQ. CDR3 residues: CASSPRTSGYKETQYF. CDR3 bases: TGCGCCAGCAGCCCGCGGACTAGCGGATATAAAGAGACCCAGTACTTC.

This clone was observed a handful of times. The rearrangement links TRBV27 to TRBJ2-7; D unclear. The CDR3 consists of 13 residues. Germline V CDR1 and CDR2: MNHEY, SMNVEV (reference sequence). Trimming pared 3 bases from V and 0 bases from J, leaving 6 bases between. The CDR3, as DNA: TGTGCCAGCAGTTTGAACCCCTCCTACGAGCAGTACTTC. This gives the protein CASSLNPSYEQYF.

This clone is medium-sized within its sample. This rearrangement joins TRBV27 to TRBJ1-5; tentatively, D is TRBD1 (5 bases). The ends were cut back, 3 bases at V and 5 bases at J, with 11 bases in the middle. The CDR3 extends over 14 amino acids. CDR1 MNHEY and CDR2 SMNVEV come from the germline V gene (reference sequence). CDR3 sequence reads: CASSLFQGHQPQHF. The CDR3 coding sequence is TGTGCCAGCAGTTTGTTTCAGGGCCATCAGCCCCAGCATTTT.

This chain connects TRBV7-3 to TRBJ2-7; 14 bases align to TRBD2. The CDR3 contains 15 residues. Germline loops: CDR1 SGHTA, CDR2 FQGTGA. J lost 5 bases, V lost 4 bases, and 4 bases had no gene match. The CDR3 loop is CASSSTSGRADEQYF. The CDR3 DNA reads as TGTGCCAGCAGCTCGACTAGCGGGAGGGCCGACGAGCAGTACTTC.

The rearrangement joins TRBV9 to TRBJ1-3, with no clear D. There are 13 residues in the CDR3. CDR1 and CDR2 from the germline V gene are SGDLS and YYNGEE. The germline V and J ends were trimmed by 1 base and 4 bases, with 6 bases remaining between them. The CDR3 coding sequence is TGTGCCAGCAGCGTAACTGCCGGAAACACCATATATTTT. Protein sequence: CASSVTAGNTIYF.

The chain combines TRBV9 with TRBJ1-3; D is uncertain. Germline values: CDR1 SGDLS, CDR2 YYNGEE. This CDR3 comprises 11 residues. V was trimmed by 7 bases and J by 4 bases, leaving 6 bases between them. The CDR3 loop reads CASGLGNTIYF. The CDR3 nucleotides read TGTGCCAGCGGACTGGGAAACACCATATATTTT.

The CDR3 loop is CASSVDPGGDEQYF. CDR3 DNA sequence: TGTGCCAGCAGCGTAGATCCCGGGGGGGACGAGCAGTACTTC. The rearrangement uses TRBV9 and TRBJ2-7; 8 nucleotides align to TRBD2. CDR1 is SGDLS, CDR2 YYNGEE, per germline. This CDR3 contains 14 residues. After removal of 0 bases from V and 5 bases from J, the junction contained 4 bases not matched to a gene.

The rearrangement joins TRBV11-2 to TRBJ2-7; a weak D match, TRBD1 (6 bases). The CDR3 totals 15 residues. Germline values: CDR1 SGHAT, CDR2 FQNNGV. Between the trimmed V and J ends, which lost 0 bases and 0 bases, there was a span of 9 bases. The CDR3 nucleotides read TGTGCCAGCAGCTTAGAGGGGGCTCCCTCCTACGAGCAGTACTTC. Translated, it gives CASSLEGAPSYEQYF. Full variable domain (remainder filled in from reference TRBV11-2 and TRBJ2-7): EAGVAQSPRYKIIEKRQSVAFWCNPISGHATLYWYQQILGQGPKLLIQFQNNGVVDDSQLPKDRFSAERLKGVDSTLKIQPAKLEDSAVYLCASSLEGAPSYEQYFGPGTRLTVT.

The rearrangement uses TRBV27 and TRBJ2-3; D is unclear. The CDR3 covers 16 residues. The germline V gene encodes CDR1 MNHEY and CDR2 SMNVEV (reference sequence). The V and J ends lost 1 base and 1 base respectively, with 12 bases between them. CDR3 amino acids: CASSLLGLGRTDTQYF. In DNA form, the CDR3 reads TGTGCCAGCAGTTTATTGGGTTTGGGCCGCACAGATACGCAGTATTTT.

V usage is TRBV27 and J usage is TRBJ2-3; tentatively, D is TRBD2 (5 bases). There are 14 residues in the CDR3. V lost 6 bases to trimming and J lost 2 bases, with 12 bases between them. Germline V CDR1 and CDR2: MNHEY, SMNVEV (reference sequence). This chain's CDR3 is CASRTSANTDTQYF. The CDR3 coding sequence is TGTGCCAGCAGAACTAGTGCGAACACAGATACGCAGTATTTT.

The chain is built from TRBV29-1 and TRBJ1-2; 9 bases are shared with TRBD1. CDR1 is SQVTM and CDR2 is ANQGSEA in the germline V gene. The V gene end was trimmed by 6 bases and the J gene end by 3 bases; junction bases not matched to a gene: 8. This CDR3 is built from 14 residues. CDR3 bases: TGCAGCGTGTCCGGGACAGGGTGGGACTATGGCTACACCTTC. Translating it yields CSVSGTGWDYGYTF.

The J gene is TRBJ2-7, the V gene TRBV19, with 8 bases identical to TRBD2. The ends lost 5 bases at V and 4 bases at J; junction bases unmatched: 7. CDR1 LNHDA and CDR2 SQIVND come from the germline V gene (reference sequence). CDR3 size: 14 residues. The DNA for the CDR3 is TGTGCCAGTAGTTCAGCGGGAGCAGGGTACGAGCAGTACTTC. Translating gives CASSSAGAGYEQYF. Together with reference TRBV19 and TRBJ2-7, the CDR3 gives the full variable domain: DGGITQSPKYLFRKEGQNVTLSCEQNLNHDAMYWYRQDPGQGLRLIYYSQIVNDFQKGDIAEGYSVSREKKESFPLTVTSAQKNPTAFYLCASSSAGAGYEQYFGPGTRLTVT.

This clone was observed once. The chain's CDR3 is CASSLRAGTQETQYF. CDR3 sequence (DNA): TGTGCCAGCAGTTTGAGGGCGGGTACACAAGAGACCCAGTACTTC. The rearrangement joins TRBV28 to TRBJ2-5; D possibly corresponds to TRBD2 (5 bases). V was trimmed by 3 bases and J by 2 bases, leaving 13 bases between them. The CDR3 is 15 amino acids. From germline, CDR1 is MDHEN and CDR2 SYDVKM.

This clone has just one count. The chain's CDR3 is CASTAGVPISTDTQYF. CDR3 in DNA: TGTGCCAGCACTGCGGGGGTCCCTATTAGCACAGATACGCAGTATTTT. The gene calls are TRBV7-8 and TRBJ2-3, with 7 bases that match TRBD2. CDR3 size: 16 residues. The germline CDR1 and CDR2 sequences are SGHVS and FQNEAQ. J lost 0 bases, V lost 7 bases, and 10 bases had no gene match.

This sequence joins TRBV7-3 and TRBJ2-7; the D gene is possibly TRBD1 (7 bases). From germline, CDR1 is SGHTA and CDR2 FQGTGA. The V gene lost 5 bases and the J gene lost 3 bases, with 14 bases spanning the gap. The CDR3 is 14 amino acids. The DNA of the CDR3 is TGTGCCAGCAGCACCCAGGGGGAGGACTACGAGCAGTACTTC. Translating gives CASSTQGEDYEQYF. The variable domain in full, with the rest retrieved from reference TRBV7-3 and TRBJ2-7, is GAGVSQTPSNKVTEKGKYVELRCDPISGHTALYWYRQSLGQGPEFLIYFQGTGAADDSGLPNDRFFAVRPEGSVSTLKIQRTERGDSAVYLCASSTQGEDYEQYFGPGTRLTVT.

V gene TRBV5-5 combines with J gene TRBJ2-7, with 12 bases that match TRBD1. The V and J ends lost 4 bases and 4 bases, in that order; junction bases with no gene match: 6. The CDR3 runs to 15 residues. Germline V lookup: CDR1 SGHKS, CDR2 YYEKEE (reference sequence). Written as DNA, the CDR3 is TGTGCCAGCAGCATGGGACAGGGGGCCCCATACGAGCAGTACTTC. Translating gives CASSMGQGAPYEQYF.

This clone was detected once. This chain joins TRBV5-1 and TRBJ1-2, with TRBD1 identical over 7 bases. CDR3 length equals 16 residues. The germline CDR1 and CDR2 sequences are SGHRS and YFSETQ. With V trimmed by 0 bases and J by 3 bases, 8 bases remained unmatched. CDR3: CASSLAQGRGDYGYTF. The CDR3 DNA reads as TGCGCCAGCAGCTTGGCCCAGGGCAGGGGGGACTATGGCTACACCTTC.

This chain joins TRBV11-2 and TRBJ2-6, with no clear D. The CDR3 length is 15 residues. Deletions cut 10 bases from V and 0 bases from J, with 13 bases between. From germline, CDR1 is SGHAT and CDR2 FQNNGV. The CDR3 region has the DNA TGTGCCACGAGACCCAGTTCCTCTGGGGCCAACGTCCTGACTTTC. It yields the protein CATRPSSSGANVLTF.

The genes are TRBV28 and TRBJ2-7; D is unclear. Trimming left V 5 bases short and J 0 bases short, with 11 bases between. The CDR3 totals 14 residues. Germline V gene lookup returns CDR1 MDHEN and CDR2 SYDVKM. CDR3 bases: TGTGCCAGCAGTAGCAGCCTTAGCTCCTACGAGCAGTACTTC. It translates to CASSSSLSSYEQYF.